This TCR beta chain was documented in a study of regulatory T cells in long-lasting Graves disease. Study context: Persistent cases were those of Graves' disease that involved over 5 years of antithyroid drugs with positive TSH receptor antibodies. Study-level findings and limits: Persistent disease samples used TRBV28, TRBJ1-2 and TRBJ2-5 preferentially.

Arm-PCR with iRepertoire HTBI primers amplified the CDR3 regions for these TCR beta libraries. One entry per CDR3 protein results from TCRdb running MiXCR on the multiplex PCR reads. Among some 420,000 distinct CDR3 sequences listed, 20% to 25% were seen once. Time point specified: persistent/refractory GD, antithyroid drugs over 5 years with positive TRAb. The TCR library was made from RNA extracted from PBMCs. Concerning this clonotype itself: Its antigen is as yet unknown.

CDR3 length: 14 residues. The V gene's germline CDR1 is DFQATT and CDR2 SNEGSKA (reference sequence). V was shortened by 2 bases and J by 3 bases, with 11 bases between the two germline ends. This TCR was recovered from a female donor with Graves disease. Material: peripheral blood mononuclear cells (PBMCs), obtained when the disease was refractory, from a patient treated with antithyroid drugs. The rearrangement uses TRBV20-1 and TRBJ2-1; tentative D call: TRBD1 (5 bases). CDR3 coding DNA: TGCAGTGCTAGACCTTACAGGAACTACAATGAGCAGTTCTTC. Its translation: CSARPYRNYNEQFF.